This entry describes one T cell receptor (beta chain). Its antigen is still unknown. This record comes from a study of vaccination and CD4 T cells after COVID-19. Germline CDR1 SEHNR, CDR2 FQNEAQ (reference sequence). CDR3 length: 15 amino acids. V was cut by 1 base and J by 5 bases, with 15 bases left in between. Sequenced with the Oncomine TCR Beta short-read assay was DNA taken from cultured CD4+ T cells. TCRdb ran MiXCR on the PCR reads and lists one entry per CDR3 protein. The table shows around 3,700 distinct CDR3 sequences, with under 30% occurring only once. The treatment: approximately nine-day PBMC culture with coronavirus spike peptide pools or control peptides (ViraFEST assay). The unexposed donor provided CD4+ T cells, which were taken before the COVID-19 pandemic (2011-2018).

This TCR was sampled from a human donor in good health. The sample was CD4+ T cells from blood, cultured in vitro. V usage is TRBV7-9 and J usage is TRBJ2-7; unclear D gene. In DNA form, the CDR3 reads TGTGCCAGCAGCTTAGACGGTACCAGAAGAGACGAGCAGTACTTC. The encoded protein is CASSLDGTRRDEQYF.